Below are 15 T cell receptor beta chains sequenced from a single sample in a study of blood T cell repertoires in COVID-19. The table came from immunoSEQ multiplex PCR; TCRdb's copy has only in-frame clones and leaves some out. The sample has about 130,000 clones; 85% to 90% are singletons. The sequenced sample was peripheral blood. Source of these receptors: a man aged 70 or older with active COVID-19.

V is TRBV29-1 and J is TRBJ2-5; maybe TRBD1 (6 bases). The CDR3 is 14 residues long. The V end was cut by 4 bases, the J end by 1 base, with 13 bases between. CDR1 is SQVTM, CDR2 ANQGSEA, per germline. CDR3 nucleotide sequence: TGCAGCGTTGGACAGGCTTTCCGCCAAGAGACCCAGTACTTC. Its protein is CSVGQAFRQETQYF. Based on the CDR3 plus reference TRBV29-1 and TRBJ2-5, the full variable domain is SAVISQKPSRDICQRGTSLTIQCQVDSQVTMMFWYRQQPGQSLTLIATANQGSEATYESGFVIDKFPISRPNLTFSTLTVSNMSPEDSSIYLCSVGQAFRQETQYFGPGTRLLVL.

V gene TRBV7-2 combines with J gene TRBJ2-5; 13 positions match TRBD2. The germline V gene encodes CDR1 SGHTA and CDR2 FQGNSA. The CDR3 loop spans 17 amino acids. Trimming removed 5 bases from V and 5 bases from J; junction bases left unmatched: 11. The DNA for the CDR3 is TGTGCCAGCAGCCCCCGACTAGCGGGAGGCCATTCGGAGACCCAGTACTTC. Residues: CASSPRLAGGHSETQYF.

In this sample, this clone turned up a few times. The CDR3 DNA is TGTGCCACCAGTGGGGGGCTAGCGGGAACCTACAATGAGCAGTTCTTC. Its protein is CATSGGLAGTYNEQFF. The rearrangement uses TRBV24-1 and TRBJ2-1; 9 bases align to TRBD2. CDR1 is KGHDR, CDR2 SFDVKD, per germline. J lost 2 bases, V lost 5 bases, and 6 bases had no gene match. This CDR3 region has 16 residues.

This chain connects TRBV18 to TRBJ1-1; D not resolved. This CDR3 has 15 amino acids. V gave up 3 bases and J gave up 0 bases, with 11 bases separating them. The germline V gene encodes CDR1 KGHSH and CDR2 LQKENI. This chain's CDR3 is CASSPTVVLNTEAFF. CDR3 nucleotides: TGTGCCAGCTCACCTACGGTGGTCCTGAACACTGAAGCTTTCTTT.

This chain connects TRBV6-1 to TRBJ1-2; 8 bases line up with TRBD1. Germline V gene lookup returns CDR1 MNHNS and CDR2 SASEGT. The CDR3 is 17 amino acids. J gave up 1 base and V 1 base, and 8 bases lay outside the gene matches. CDR3 sequence reads: CASSEGQGAHGNYGYTF. CDR3 coding DNA: TGTGCCAGCAGTGAAGGGCAGGGGGCCCATGGTAACTATGGCTACACCTTC.

The genes are TRBV19 and TRBJ2-1; 7 bases are a match to TRBD2. Trimming cost V 3 bases and J 0 bases; bases outside gene matches: 8. Per germline, CDR1 LNHDA and CDR2 SQIVND (reference sequence). The CDR3 totals 17 residues. The CDR3 reads CASSMVRLAASYNEQFF. CDR3 sequence (DNA): TGTGCCAGTAGTATGGTTCGGCTAGCGGCCTCCTACAATGAGCAGTTCTTC.

The chain recombines TRBV7-9 with TRBJ1-6; 11 bases align to TRBD1. Losses at the gene ends were 4 bases for V and 8 bases for J; bases not matched to a gene: 4. Germline assignment: CDR1 SEHNR and CDR2 FQNEAQ (reference sequence). The CDR3 spans 15 residues. CDR3 nucleotide sequence: TGTGCCAGCAGCTGGACGGGACAGGGGGATTCACCCCTCCACTTT. Translation: CASSWTGQGDSPLHF.

The chain employs TRBV5-5 and TRBJ2-7; TRBD1 matches at 9 bases. CDR1 and CDR2 from the germline V gene are SGHKS and YYEKEE (reference sequence). This CDR3 has 16 amino acids. The V segment lost 3 bases and the J segment 6 bases; nucleotides outside the gene matches: 13. The CDR3 nucleotides are TGTGCCAGCAGCTCTATCCCGGGACAGGGAGGGCTCGAGCAGTACTTC. Protein product: CASSSIPGQGGLEQYF.

V gene TRBV27 combines with J gene TRBJ1-2, with D possibly TRBD1 on 6 matching bases. V was pared by 8 bases and J by 4 bases, with 8 bases between. This CDR3 region has 11 residues. Germline CDR1 MNHEY, CDR2 SMNVEV (reference sequence). In nucleotides, the CDR3 is TGTGCCAGCGGGACATCCTATGGCTACACCTTC. This codes for CASGTSYGYTF.

The chain employs TRBV28 and TRBJ1-1, with D maybe TRBD1 (5 bases). Trimming removed 3 bases from V and 5 bases from J, with 13 bases in between. This CDR3 contains 14 residues. CDR1 MDHEN and CDR2 SYDVKM come from the germline V gene. This CDR3 is CASSFPGGWTEAFF. The CDR3 nucleotides read TGTGCCAGCAGTTTTCCGGGGGGATGGACTGAAGCTTTCTTT.

This clone showed up just a few times. This sequence joins TRBV19 and TRBJ1-5; 7 bases align to TRBD1. There are 13 residues in the CDR3. J was trimmed by 5 bases and V by 5 bases; bases with no gene match: 3. Germline CDR1 reads LNHDA; CDR2 reads SQIVND (reference sequence). This CDR3 reads CASSSQGYQPQHF. The CDR3 DNA is TGTGCCAGTAGTTCACAGGGGTATCAGCCCCAGCATTTT.

The chain couples TRBV30 to TRBJ1-2; D call uncertain. The CDR3 is 13 amino acids. CDR1 is GTSNPN and CDR2 is SVGIG in the germline V gene (reference sequence). With 3 bases removed from V and 4 bases from J, the gap between germline ends came to 12 bases. The CDR3 DNA follows: TGTGCCTGGAGGCGGGCTGCCTCCTATGGCTACACCTTC. This translates into CAWRRAASYGYTF.

Regarding this clone: Other nucleotide sequences in the sample specify the same CDR3. The V call is TRBV29-1, the J call TRBJ2-5, with 7 bases identical to TRBD1. Germline V gene data show CDR1 as SQVTM and CDR2 as ANQGSEA. V shed 6 bases, J shed 1 base, and the junction held 2 bases outside the gene matches. This CDR3 region has 12 residues. CDR3 residues: CSVRQGQETQYF. The CDR3 DNA follows: TGCAGCGTCCGACAGGGCCAAGAGACCCAGTACTTC.

The J gene is TRBJ1-1, the V gene TRBV4-3; D is uncertain. This CDR3 comprises 16 residues. Trimming shortened V by 0 bases and J by 1 base, and 12 bases separated the two germline ends. Looked up from germline, CDR1 is LGHNA and CDR2 is YSLEER. The CDR3 here is CASSQDWGGRNTEAFF. DNA of the CDR3: TGCGCCAGCAGCCAAGATTGGGGAGGGCGGAACACTGAAGCTTTCTTT.

V gene TRBV5-4 combines with J gene TRBJ2-5; D is perhaps TRBD2 (6 bases). Trimming removed 0 bases at V and 4 bases at J, with 7 bases between. The CDR3 totals 13 residues. CDR1 and CDR2 from the germline V gene are SGHNT and YYREEE (reference sequence). CDR3 in DNA: TGTGCCAGCAGCTTGGGAGCGGGAGAGACCCAGTACTTC. Translation: CASSLGAGETQYF.